These 21 T cell receptor beta chains share one sample of origin, sequenced in a study of CD8 T cells in ankylosing spondylitis (dated 2017 in TCRdb). Receptor libraries were prepared by 5' RACE. The instrument was an Illumina HiSeq 2500. TCRdb handled the public reads itself, with Q25 trimming in fastp and clone calling in MiXCR, and kept productive beta chains. Identical CDR3 proteins give one entry, which carries the most common genes and DNA. The table for this sample lists approximately 350,000 distinct CDR3 sequences; about 15% of them were counted only once. The ten largest make up roughly 1.1% of the sample. Sequenced input: blood, either unsorted or a sorted T cell fraction (not recorded which). The receptors were sampled from a male donor with ankylosing spondylitis or in good health (not recorded which).

The rearrangement joins TRBV5-4 to TRBJ2-3; D unclear. Looked up from germline, CDR1 is SGHNT and CDR2 is YYREEE (reference sequence). The CDR3 totals 14 residues. Trimming removed 0 bases from V and 4 bases from J, with 9 bases in between. CDR3: CASSLGLEADTQYF. CDR3 DNA sequence: TGTGCCAGCAGCTTGGGGCTAGAGGCAGATACGCAGTATTTT.

The chain employs TRBV15 and TRBJ2-7; TRBD1 agrees at 10 bases. The CDR3 spans 15 residues. V trimming: 3 bases; J trimming: 3 bases; junction bases outside the gene matches: 5. The germline CDR1 and CDR2 sequences are LNHNV and YYDKDF (reference sequence). In DNA form, the CDR3 reads TGTGCCACCAGCAGGGGACAGGGGCAGGTCTACGAGCAGTACTTC. Protein sequence: CATSRGQGQVYEQYF. The variable domain in full, completed from reference TRBV15 and TRBJ2-7, reads DAMVIQNPRYQVTQFGKPVTLSCSQTLNHNVMYWYQQKSSQAPKLLFHYYDKDFNNEADTPDNFQSRRPNTSFCFLDIRSPGLGDTAMYLCATSRGQGQVYEQYFGPGTRLTVT.

V is TRBV18 and J is TRBJ1-1; D is perhaps TRBD1 (5 bases). The CDR3 contains 16 residues. V dropped 2 bases and J dropped 2 bases, with 15 bases sitting between them. Germline V lookup: CDR1 KGHSH, CDR2 LQKENI. The CDR3 DNA reads TGTGCCAGCTCACCAAAGGTGGGGCTGCATAACACTGAAGCTTTCTTT. Protein: CASSPKVGLHNTEAFF.

This clonotype was detected many times. At one end, the junction sequence differs from germline, possibly due to a read error. The V call is TRBV9, the J call TRBJ2-1; tentatively, D is TRBD1 (6 bases). The CDR3 is 15 amino acids. Germline CDR1 is SGDLS and CDR2 is YYNGEE. In nucleotides, the CDR3 is TGTGCCAGCAGCGGAGGGCAGGGGTCCTTCAATGAGCAGTTCTTC. Residues: CASSGGQGSFNEQFF.

This chain connects TRBV5-1 to TRBJ2-7; TRBD2 is a possible D gene (7 bases). V was clipped by 0 bases and J by 0 bases, with 16 bases between them. The CDR3 is 17 amino acids. Germline V gene sequence: CDR1 SGHRS, CDR2 YFSETQ. The CDR3 nucleotides read TGCGCCAGCAGCTTGGACCTCCCGGGGGGCCGCTCCTACGAGCAGTACTTC. This sequence encodes CASSLDLPGGRSYEQYF.

The V and J genes are TRBV6-5 and TRBJ2-5; 9 positions agree with TRBD1. Germline CDR1 is MNHEY and CDR2 is SVGAGI. Unmatched junction bases numbered 7, after V lost 0 bases and J lost 5 bases. CDR3 length: 16 residues. CDR3 amino acids: CASSYSRGTGRETQYF. DNA for the CDR3: TGTGCCAGCAGTTACTCGAGGGGGACAGGGCGTGAGACCCAGTACTTC.

This clonotype has a handful of counts. The chain employs TRBV5-4 and TRBJ1-2, with D uncertain. From germline, CDR1 is SGHNT and CDR2 YYREEE (reference sequence). The germline V and J ends were trimmed by 0 bases and 4 bases, with 10 bases remaining between them. The CDR3 runs to 14 residues. CDR3 sequence reads: CASSLGGEGYGYTF. The CDR3 region has the DNA TGTGCCAGCAGCTTGGGCGGGGAGGGCTATGGCTACACCTTC.

This clonotype showed up just a few times. This chain uses TRBV5-1 with TRBJ1-1; the D is unclear. CDR1 and CDR2 from the germline V gene are SGHRS and YFSETQ. The V end was cut by 1 base, the J end by 4 bases, with 14 bases between. The length of the CDR3 is 15 residues. The CDR3 spells CASSLSGEGGTEAFF. The CDR3 region has the DNA TGCGCCAGCAGCTTGTCTGGTGAGGGAGGCACTGAAGCTTTCTTT.

A few counts support this clonotype. The V call is TRBV7-7, the J call TRBJ2-3, with D maybe TRBD1 (6 bases). The germline gives CDR1 SSHAT, CDR2 FNYEAQ (reference sequence). Trimming shortened V by 2 bases and J by 5 bases, and 11 bases separated the two germline ends. The CDR3 totals 14 residues. In DNA, the CDR3 is TGTGCCAGCAGCTTAACCGGGACAAGAGATACGCAGTATTTT. Protein: CASSLTGTRDTQYF.

At least ten counts were recorded for this clonotype. The chain uses TRBV12-3 or TRBV12-4 and TRBJ2-3; D is uncertain. V lost 6 bases and J 2 bases, leaving 15 bases between the germline ends. The CDR3 length is 15 residues. The CDR3 here is CASRQARGNTDTQYF. The CDR3 nucleotides are TGTGCCAGCAGGCAGGCGCGTGGCAACACAGATACGCAGTATTTT.

This clonotype was detected a few times. The rearrangement links TRBV14 to TRBJ2-3; no reliable D call. V was shortened by 1 base and J by 4 bases, with 18 bases between the two germline ends. The CDR3 has 17 amino acids. Per germline, CDR1 SGHDN and CDR2 FVKESK. Here the CDR3 reads CASSQVFYSQFADTQYF. As DNA, the CDR3 is TGTGCCAGCAGCCAAGTGTTCTATTCTCAGTTCGCAGATACGCAGTATTTT.

This clonotype has just a few counts. The V gene is TRBV3-1, the J gene TRBJ2-1; 10 positions agree with TRBD1. The V gene's germline CDR1 is LGHDT and CDR2 YNNKEL (reference sequence). CDR3 length equals 15 residues. With 4 bases clipped from V and 6 bases from J, the junction kept 6 bases outside the gene matches. CDR3 region: CASSPGTGVFNEQFF. CDR3 in DNA: TGTGCCAGCAGCCCGGGGACAGGGGTCTTCAATGAGCAGTTCTTC.

The chain uses TRBV27 and TRBJ2-3, with 10 bases fitting TRBD2. The CDR3 has 17 residues. With 4 bases clipped from V and 2 bases from J, the junction kept 9 bases outside the gene matches. Germline V gene sequence: CDR1 MNHEY, CDR2 SMNVEV (reference sequence). The DNA for the CDR3 is TGTGCCAGCAGTTCTCTCGGGACTAGCGAGGTCACAGATACGCAGTATTTT. It is translated as CASSSLGTSEVTDTQYF.

The CDR3, as DNA: TGTGCCAGCACCACGAACCGGGACGCGTCAAATGTCTACACCTTC. Translated: CASTTNRDASNVYTF. V and J are TRBV12-3 or TRBV12-4 and TRBJ1-2; D may be TRBD1 (5 bases). Deletions cut 7 bases from V and 10 bases from J, with 25 bases between. The CDR3 runs 15 residues.

This clonotype occurred a few times. The rearrangement uses TRBV5-1 and TRBJ2-3, with D possibly called TRBD1 or TRBD2 (9 bases each). Between the trimmed V and J ends, which lost 3 bases and 3 bases, there was a span of 20 bases. Germline lookup yields CDR1 SGHRS and CDR2 YFSETQ. The CDR3 totals 17 residues. The CDR3 loop reads CASSSGQGSGSTDTQYF. CDR3 DNA: TGCGCCAGCAGCTCGGGACAGGGTAGCGGGAGTACAGATACGCAGTATTTT.

This clonotype was observed a few times. V is TRBV5-1 and J is TRBJ2-1, with no clear D. Germline CDR1 reads SGHRS; CDR2 reads YFSETQ. This CDR3 is 12 amino acids long. The V and J ends lost 4 bases and 4 bases respectively, with 6 bases between them. This chain's CDR3 is CASSRPYNEQFF. DNA of the CDR3: TGCGCCAGCAGCCGACCATACAATGAGCAGTTCTTC.

The chain uses TRBV2 and TRBJ2-1; either TRBD1 or TRBD2 may fit D (6 bases each). The ends were cut back, 8 bases at V and 6 bases at J, with 17 bases in the middle. This CDR3 spans 14 amino acids. From germline, CDR1 is SNHLY and CDR2 FYNNEI. The CDR3 nucleotides read TGTGCCAGCTCTCCAGGGGACTTTGGCAATGAGCAGTTCTTC. This sequence encodes CASSPGDFGNEQFF.

This clonotype was counted between two and nine times. Here the CDR3 DNA reads TGTGCCAGCAGCTTACCGCGGATTCGGACAGGGGGTGAGAGCTCCTACGAGCAGTACTTC. This encodes CASSLPRIRTGGESSYEQYF. The chain employs TRBV7-8 and TRBJ2-7, with TRBD1 identical over 10 bases. The germline CDR1 and CDR2 sequences are SGHVS and FQNEAQ. After removal of 2 bases from V and 0 bases from J, the junction contained 16 bases not matched to a gene. This CDR3 is 20 amino acids long.

This clonotype was detected only a few times. This CDR3 reads CATSRVLRGREDTQYF. CDR3 coding DNA: TGTGCCACCAGCAGAGTTCTCAGGGGGAGAGAGGATACGCAGTATTTT. This chain links TRBV15 with TRBJ2-3, with TRBD1 identical over 7 bases. The CDR3 covers 16 residues. CDR1 and CDR2 (germline): LNHNV, YYDKDF (reference sequence). The junction had 10 bases not matched to a gene; V was cut back by 1 base and J by 6 bases.

The chain employs TRBV12-3 or TRBV12-4 and TRBJ2-5; 7 bases fit TRBD1. The CDR3 has 14 amino acids. V trimming: 6 bases; J trimming: 1 base; junction bases outside the gene matches: 5. CDR3 residues: CASRGDSVQETQYF. The CDR3 bases are TGTGCCAGCAGAGGGGACAGTGTCCAAGAGACCCAGTACTTC.

This clonotype was picked up a small number of times. The V call is TRBV7-9, the J call TRBJ1-1; D uncertain. This CDR3 region has 17 residues. Germline V gene sequence: CDR1 SEHNR, CDR2 FQNEAQ (reference sequence). Trimming left V 4 bases short and J 0 bases short, with 18 bases between. This chain's CDR3 is CASSSYPTRNVNTEAFF. Written as DNA, the CDR3 is TGTGCCAGCAGCTCCTACCCGACCCGAAATGTGAACACTGAAGCTTTCTTT. Complete variable domain (other parts from reference TRBV7-9 and TRBJ1-1): DTGVSQNPRHKITKRGQNVTFRCDPISEHNRLYWYRQTLGQGPEFLTYFQNEAQLEKSRLLSDRFSAERPKGSFSTLEIQRTEQGDSAMYLCASSSYPTRNVNTEAFFGQGTRLTVV.